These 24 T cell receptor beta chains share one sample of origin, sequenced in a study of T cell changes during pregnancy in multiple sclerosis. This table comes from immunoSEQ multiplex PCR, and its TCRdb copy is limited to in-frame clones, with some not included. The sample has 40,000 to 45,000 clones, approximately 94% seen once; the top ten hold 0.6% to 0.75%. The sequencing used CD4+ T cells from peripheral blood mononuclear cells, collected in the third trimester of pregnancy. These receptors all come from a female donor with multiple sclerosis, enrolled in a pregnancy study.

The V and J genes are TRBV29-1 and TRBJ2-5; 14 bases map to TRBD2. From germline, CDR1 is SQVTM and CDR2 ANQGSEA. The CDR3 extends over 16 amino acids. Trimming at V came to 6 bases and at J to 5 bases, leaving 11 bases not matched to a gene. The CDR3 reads CSVQRTSGRFGETQYF. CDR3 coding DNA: TGCAGCGTCCAGAGGACTAGCGGGAGGTTCGGGGAGACCCAGTACTTC.

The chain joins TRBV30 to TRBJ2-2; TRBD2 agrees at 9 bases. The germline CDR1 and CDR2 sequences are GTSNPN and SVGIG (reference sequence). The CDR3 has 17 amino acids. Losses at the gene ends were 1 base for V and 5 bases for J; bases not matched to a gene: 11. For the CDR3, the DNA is TGTGCCTGGAGTGCTCGTGGGGGGACTAGCACGACCGGGGAGCTGTTTTTT. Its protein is CAWSARGGTSTTGELFF.

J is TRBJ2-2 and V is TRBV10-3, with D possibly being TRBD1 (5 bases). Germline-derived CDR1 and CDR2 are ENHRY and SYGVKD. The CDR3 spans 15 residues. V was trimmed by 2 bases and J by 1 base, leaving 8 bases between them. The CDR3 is CAISEVQGNTGELFF. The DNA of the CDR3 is TGTGCCATCAGTGAGGTGCAGGGGAACACCGGGGAGCTGTTTTTT.

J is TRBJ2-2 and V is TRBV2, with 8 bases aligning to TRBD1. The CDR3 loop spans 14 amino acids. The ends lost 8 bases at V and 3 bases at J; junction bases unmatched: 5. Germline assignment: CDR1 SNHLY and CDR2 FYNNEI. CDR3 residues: CASSGQGYTGELFF. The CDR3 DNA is TGTGCCAGCTCCGGACAGGGTTACACCGGGGAGCTGTTTTTT.

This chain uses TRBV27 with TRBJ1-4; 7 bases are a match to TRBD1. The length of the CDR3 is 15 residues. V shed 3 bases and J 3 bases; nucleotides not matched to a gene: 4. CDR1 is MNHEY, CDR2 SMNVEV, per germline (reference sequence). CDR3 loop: CASSFIGTANEKLFF. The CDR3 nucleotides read TGTGCCAGCAGTTTTATCGGGACAGCTAATGAAAAACTGTTTTTT.

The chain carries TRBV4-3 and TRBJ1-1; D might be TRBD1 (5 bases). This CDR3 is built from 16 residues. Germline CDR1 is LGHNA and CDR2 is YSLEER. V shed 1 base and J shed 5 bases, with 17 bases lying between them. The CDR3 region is CASSQAPGGSPTEAFF. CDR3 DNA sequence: TGCGCCAGCAGCCAAGCTCCGGGGGGGTCGCCGACTGAAGCTTTCTTT.

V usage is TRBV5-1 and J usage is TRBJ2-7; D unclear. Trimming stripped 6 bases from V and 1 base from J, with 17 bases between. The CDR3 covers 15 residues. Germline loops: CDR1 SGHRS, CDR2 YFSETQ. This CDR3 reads CASTLGRHGSYEQYF. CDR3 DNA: TGCGCCAGCACCCTAGGCCGGCACGGTTCCTACGAGCAGTACTTC.

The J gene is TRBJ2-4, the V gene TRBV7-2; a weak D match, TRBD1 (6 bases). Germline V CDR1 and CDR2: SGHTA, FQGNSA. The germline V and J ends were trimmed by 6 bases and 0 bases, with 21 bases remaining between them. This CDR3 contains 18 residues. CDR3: CASSSTPFDRLAKNIQYF. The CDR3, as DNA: TGTGCCAGCAGTTCAACCCCATTCGACAGGCTAGCCAAAAACATTCAGTACTTC.

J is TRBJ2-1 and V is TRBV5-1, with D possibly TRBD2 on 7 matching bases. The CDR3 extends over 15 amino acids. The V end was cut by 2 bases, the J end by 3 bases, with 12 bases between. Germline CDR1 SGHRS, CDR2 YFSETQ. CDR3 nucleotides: TGCGCCAGCAGCTTCCGGCGGGGGCACTACAATGAGCAGTTCTTC. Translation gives CASSFRRGHYNEQFF.

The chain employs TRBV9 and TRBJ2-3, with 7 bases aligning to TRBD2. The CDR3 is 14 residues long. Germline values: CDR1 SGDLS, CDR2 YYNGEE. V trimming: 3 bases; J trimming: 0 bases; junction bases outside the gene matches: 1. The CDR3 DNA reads TGTGCCAGCAGCGGGACTAGGAGCACAGATACGCAGTATTTT. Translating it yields CASSGTRSTDTQYF. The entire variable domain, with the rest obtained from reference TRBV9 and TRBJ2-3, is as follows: DSGVTQTPKHLITATGQRVTLRCSPRSGDLSVYWYQQSLDQGLQFLIQYYNGEERAKGNILERFSAQQFPDLHSELNLSSLELGDSALYFCASSGTRSTDTQYFGPGTRLTVL.

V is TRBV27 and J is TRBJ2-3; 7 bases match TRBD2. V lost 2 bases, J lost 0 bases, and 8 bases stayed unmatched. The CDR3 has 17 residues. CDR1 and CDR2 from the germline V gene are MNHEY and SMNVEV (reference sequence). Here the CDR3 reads CASSLGASGASTDTQYF. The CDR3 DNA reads TGTGCCAGCAGTTTAGGGGCTAGCGGTGCTAGCACAGATACGCAGTATTTT.

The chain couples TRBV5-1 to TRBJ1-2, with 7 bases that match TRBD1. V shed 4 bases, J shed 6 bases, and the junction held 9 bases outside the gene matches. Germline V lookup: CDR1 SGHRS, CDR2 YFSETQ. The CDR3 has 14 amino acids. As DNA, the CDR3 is TGCGCCAGCAGCGCTGACAGGGTCGGCGATGGCTACACCTTC. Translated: CASSADRVGDGYTF.

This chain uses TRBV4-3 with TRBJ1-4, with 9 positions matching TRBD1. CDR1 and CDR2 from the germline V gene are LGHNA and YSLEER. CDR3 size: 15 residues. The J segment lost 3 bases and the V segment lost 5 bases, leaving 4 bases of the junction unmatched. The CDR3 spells CASSTGQGANEKLFF. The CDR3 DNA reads TGCGCCAGCAGCACGGGACAGGGAGCTAATGAAAAACTGTTTTTT.

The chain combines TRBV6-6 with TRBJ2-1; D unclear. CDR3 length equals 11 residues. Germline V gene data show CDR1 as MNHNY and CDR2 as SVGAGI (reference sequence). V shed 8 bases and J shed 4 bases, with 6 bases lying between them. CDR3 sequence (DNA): TGTGCCAGCGGCCCGTACAATGAGCAGTTCTTC. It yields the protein CASGPYNEQFF.

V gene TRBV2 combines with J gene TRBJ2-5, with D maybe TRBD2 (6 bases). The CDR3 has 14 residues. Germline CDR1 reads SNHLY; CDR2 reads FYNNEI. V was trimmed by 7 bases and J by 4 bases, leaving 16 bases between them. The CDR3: CASNGRGGTETQYF. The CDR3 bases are TGTGCCAGCAACGGGCGGGGTGGGACAGAGACCCAGTACTTC.

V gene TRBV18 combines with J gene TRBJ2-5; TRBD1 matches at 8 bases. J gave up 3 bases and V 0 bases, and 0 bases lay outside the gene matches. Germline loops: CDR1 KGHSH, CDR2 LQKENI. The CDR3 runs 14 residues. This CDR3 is CASSPPTGEETQYF. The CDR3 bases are TGTGCCAGCTCACCACCGACAGGGGAAGAGACCCAGTACTTC.

CDR3 coding DNA: TGTGCCAGCAGCTTAGTAACCCCCGAAACCGGAGAGACCCAGTACTTC. This sequence encodes CASSLVTPETGETQYF. The V gene is TRBV7-6, the J gene TRBJ2-5; D is unclear. This CDR3 comprises 16 residues. Trimming pared 1 base from V and 4 bases from J, leaving 16 bases between. Germline V gene data show CDR1 as SGHVS and CDR2 as FNYEAQ.

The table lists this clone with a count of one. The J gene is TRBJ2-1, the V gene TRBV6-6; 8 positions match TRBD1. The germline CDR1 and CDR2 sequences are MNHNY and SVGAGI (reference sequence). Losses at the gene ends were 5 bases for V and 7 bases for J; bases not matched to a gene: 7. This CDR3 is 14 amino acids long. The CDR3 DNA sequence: TGTGCCAGCAGTAACGGACAGGGTAGGAATGAGCAGTTCTTC. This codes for CASSNGQGRNEQFF.

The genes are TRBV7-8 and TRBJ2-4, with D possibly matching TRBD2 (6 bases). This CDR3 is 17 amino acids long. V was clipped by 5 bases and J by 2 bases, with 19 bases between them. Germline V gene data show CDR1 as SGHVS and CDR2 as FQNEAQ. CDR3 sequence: CASSNRLLATTKNIQYF. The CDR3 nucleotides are TGTGCCAGCAGCAATCGGCTACTAGCCACCACCAAAAACATTCAGTACTTC.

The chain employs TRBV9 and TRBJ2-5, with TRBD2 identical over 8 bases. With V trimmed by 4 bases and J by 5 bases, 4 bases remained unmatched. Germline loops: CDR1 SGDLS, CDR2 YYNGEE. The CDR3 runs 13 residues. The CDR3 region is CASSPSGRETQYF. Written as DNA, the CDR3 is TGTGCCAGCAGCCCTAGCGGGCGGGAGACCCAGTACTTC.

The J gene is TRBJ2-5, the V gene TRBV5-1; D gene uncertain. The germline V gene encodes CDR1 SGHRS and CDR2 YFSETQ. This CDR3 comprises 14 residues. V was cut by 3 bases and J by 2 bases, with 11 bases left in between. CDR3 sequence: CASSSRSTQETQYF. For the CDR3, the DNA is TGCGCCAGCAGCTCACGGAGCACACAAGAGACCCAGTACTTC.

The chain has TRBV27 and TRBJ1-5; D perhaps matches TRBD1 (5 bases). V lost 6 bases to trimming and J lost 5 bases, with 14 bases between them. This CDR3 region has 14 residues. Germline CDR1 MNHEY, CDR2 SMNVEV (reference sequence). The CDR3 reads CASSYQGGDQPQHF. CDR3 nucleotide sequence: TGTGCCAGCAGCTATCAGGGAGGGGATCAGCCCCAGCATTTT.

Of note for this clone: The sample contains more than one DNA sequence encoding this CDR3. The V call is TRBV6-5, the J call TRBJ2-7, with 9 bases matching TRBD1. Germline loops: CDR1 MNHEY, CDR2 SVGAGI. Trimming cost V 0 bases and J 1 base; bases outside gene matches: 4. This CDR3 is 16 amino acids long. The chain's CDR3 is CASSYSRTGDSYEQYF. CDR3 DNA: TGTGCCAGCAGTTACTCTCGGACAGGGGATTCCTACGAGCAGTACTTC.

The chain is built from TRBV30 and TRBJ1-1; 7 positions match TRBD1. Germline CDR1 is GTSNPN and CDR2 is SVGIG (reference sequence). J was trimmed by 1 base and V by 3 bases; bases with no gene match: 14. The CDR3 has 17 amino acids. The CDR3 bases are TGTGCCTGGAGATCGGGACAGCTCTCGAAGGGGAACACTGAAGCTTTCTTT. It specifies CAWRSGQLSKGNTEAFF.